What follows is one TCR beta chain and its context. Its antigen is undetermined. PCR used 60 Vbeta primers and 13 Jbeta primers. TCRdb keeps only in-frame clones here, not all; method: immunoSEQ multiplex PCR. The sample holds some 180,000 clones; around 80% are singletons and the top ten take 1.9%. J gave up 5 bases and V 4 bases, and 2 bases lay outside the gene matches. The length of the CDR3 is 14 residues. Germline assignment: CDR1 SGDLS and CDR2 YYNGEE. The sample comes from a study of cytomegalovirus exposure and HLA in healthy donors. Study-wide findings and caveats: In vitro experiments confirmed that three CMV-associated chains were specific for CMV antigens. Near-uniform donor sequencing depth was presumed by presence/absence analyses.

The receptor comes from a man aged 25 to 40 in good health and CMV-seronegative. V and J are TRBV9 and TRBJ1-6, with 8 positions matching TRBD1. What was sequenced was PBMCs. CDR3 DNA: TGTGCCAGCAGCTTCAGGGGGCATAATTCACCCCTCCACTTT. The encoded protein is CASSFRGHNSPLHF. The full variable domain, in which reference TRBV9 and TRBJ1-6 provide the parts outside the CDR3, is DSGVTQTPKHLITATGQRVTLRCSPRSGDLSVYWYQQSLDQGLQFLIQYYNGEERAKGNILERFSAQQFPDLHSELNLSSLELGDSALYFCASSFRGHNSPLHFGNGTRLTVT.